This T cell receptor (beta chain) is from a study of OX40 agonist ivuxolimab in advanced cancers. About the study: Dose-escalation patients' cancers were hepatocellular carcinoma, melanoma, renal cell or head and neck cancer.

The repertoire was sequenced with immunoSEQ multiplex PCR; TCRdb's copy has only in-frame clones and lacks some. This sample has 65,000 to 85,000 clones; about 90% occur once, and the top ten carry around 4%. The CDR3 has 15 amino acids. Trimming pared 2 bases from V and 6 bases from J, leaving 16 bases between. Germline CDR1 MNHNY, CDR2 SVGAGI (reference sequence). Blood sampling took place at baseline, cycle 4 day 1, and cycle 7 day 1. V gene TRBV6-6 combines with J gene TRBJ1-2, with D perhaps matching TRBD1 (5 bases). This material consisted of CD4+ or CD8+ T cells sorted from blood, taken in a trial of the OX40 agonist ivuxolimab. The TCR was taken from an adult with an advanced solid tumor such as melanoma, head and neck, liver or kidney cancer. The CDR3 loop is CASSYAPGRGDGYTF. DNA for the CDR3: TGTGCCAGCAGTTACGCCCCTGGGCGGGGGGATGGCTACACCTTC.